The clone carrying this T cell receptor beta chain was seen only a few times. Its antigen remains unknown. Gene labels here are mouse ones. The observed sequence ends 1 residue before the CDR3 terminus, with the missing tail filled in from the germline J gene. The CDR3 has 15 amino acids. CDR1 and CDR2 from the germline V gene are GFQATS and STVNSAI. The junction had 6 bases not matched to a gene; V was cut back by 0 bases and J by 4 bases. Assay: immunoSEQ multiplex PCR; the TCRdb copy retains only in-frame clones and omits some. The data hold about 2,500 clones, with about 66% observed a single time. The sample belongs to a study of tissue T cells after allogeneic stem cell transplantation. Study results and limitations: Some tissue clones might be persisting host cells; their alloreactivity or antigen specificity was not determined. Across patients, clones rarely overlapped, yet motif clusters were shared tissue-specifically.

J is TRBJ1-3 and V is TRBV20; 7 bases are shared with TRBD1. The sequence was obtained from a female BALB/c mouse in good health. The mouse strain carries the MHC haplotype H2-d. Sequences were obtained from gut tissue. The CDR3 bases that were read are TGTGGTGCTAGGGACCCGACAGGGTACGGAAATACGCTCTAT. Its translation: CGARDPTGYGNTLY. The full CDR3 is CGARDPTGYGNTLYF.